The 21 T cell receptor beta chains given below trace back to one sample, sequenced in a study of cytomegalovirus exposure and HLA in healthy donors. PCR used 60 Vbeta primers and 13 Jbeta primers. The table came from immunoSEQ multiplex PCR; TCRdb's copy has only in-frame clones and leaves some out. The sample has 180,000 or so clones, over 65% seen once. Sequenced input: PBMCs. The source of these receptors is a man in his late teens or twenties in good health and CMV-seronegative.

The chain links TRBV30 to TRBJ1-5, with unresolved D. The germline CDR1 and CDR2 sequences are GTSNPN and SVGIG (reference sequence). The CDR3 is 14 amino acids. V was pared by 2 bases and J by 4 bases, with 12 bases between. The CDR3 region has the DNA TGTGCCTGGAGTAGGCTGGCGGTTAATCAGCCCCAGCATTTT. It translates to CAWSRLAVNQPQHF.

The chain couples TRBV6-5 to TRBJ2-7; weak D call: TRBD1 (5 bases). V was pared by 5 bases and J by 3 bases, with 11 bases between. Germline assignment: CDR1 MNHEY and CDR2 SVGAGI. CDR3 length: 13 residues. DNA for the CDR3: TGTGCCAGCAGTGACTGGCAGGGCTACGAGCAGTACTTC. As protein: CASSDWQGYEQYF.

The sample holds a few counts of this clone. The V call is TRBV6-1, the J call TRBJ2-2; D possibly corresponds to TRBD1 (5 bases). Germline V gene sequence: CDR1 MNHNS, CDR2 SASEGT. The CDR3 is made up of 15 amino acids. The germline V and J ends were trimmed by 4 bases and 7 bases, with 16 bases remaining between them. The CDR3 nucleotides read TGTGCCAGCAGTGGACCGACAGTACCCCACGGGGAGCTGTTTTTT. This sequence encodes CASSGPTVPHGELFF.

The V call is TRBV7-9, the J call TRBJ2-3, with a possible D match to TRBD2 (6 bases). The V end was cut by 5 bases, the J end by 2 bases, with 20 bases between. The germline CDR1 and CDR2 sequences are SEHNR and FQNEAQ (reference sequence). The CDR3 sequence is 17 residues long. The CDR3 nucleotides are TGTGCCAGCAGCCCATCGCCGGGCGGGGTTGACACAGATACGCAGTATTTT. Protein sequence: CASSPSPGGVDTDTQYF.

For this clone: The same CDR3 can be traced to other DNA sequences in this sample. This chain links TRBV18 with TRBJ2-3, with D possibly being TRBD2 (6 bases). The length of the CDR3 is 12 residues. V dropped 6 bases and J dropped 4 bases, with 8 bases sitting between them. Germline CDR1 is KGHSH and CDR2 is LQKENI. For the CDR3, the DNA is TGTGCCAGCTCCCCTAGCGCAGATACGCAGTATTTT. It translates to CASSPSADTQYF.

Here the CDR3 reads CASSSMQGITEAFF. CDR3 coding DNA: TGTGCCAGCAGTTCGATGCAGGGGATCACTGAAGCTTTCTTT. The J gene is TRBJ1-1, the V gene TRBV27; possible D gene TRBD1, 6 bases. In germline, CDR1 is MNHEY, CDR2 SMNVEV (reference sequence). This CDR3 comprises 14 residues. V was clipped by 4 bases and J by 4 bases, with 13 bases between them.

The chain recombines TRBV6-1 with TRBJ1-4; 7 nucleotides agree with TRBD1. CDR1 is MNHNS and CDR2 is SASEGT in the germline V gene. J was trimmed by 5 bases and V by 2 bases; bases with no gene match: 5. The CDR3 spans 15 residues. The chain's CDR3 is CASSERQGINEKLFF. The DNA of the CDR3 is TGTGCCAGCAGTGAAAGACAGGGCATAAATGAAAAACTGTTTTTT.

V usage is TRBV28 and J usage is TRBJ1-3; 7 bases align to TRBD1. The CDR3 sequence is 15 residues long. CDR1 MDHEN and CDR2 SYDVKM come from the germline V gene. The V segment lost 7 bases and the J segment 4 bases; nucleotides outside the gene matches: 10. The CDR3 bases are TGTGCCAGCATTCCTACAGGGGCGCCCGGAAACACCATATATTTT. Translating gives CASIPTGAPGNTIYF.

The chain employs TRBV6-5 and TRBJ2-5, with D perhaps TRBD2 (6 bases). Matching the DNA end better, TRBJ2-7 makes the J call doubtful. From germline, CDR1 is MNHEY and CDR2 SVGAGI. The CDR3 is 14 residues long. The CDR3 protein is CASSYSRDFYEQYF. CDR3 bases: TGTGCCAGCAGTTACTCGAGGGACTTTTACGAGCAGTACTTC.

The chain couples TRBV10-2 to TRBJ2-2; D is undetermined. The V end was cut by 0 bases, the J end by 6 bases, with 8 bases between. The germline gives CDR1 WSHSY, CDR2 SAAADI. The CDR3 runs 14 residues. The CDR3 is CASSESHRAGELFF. CDR3 sequence (DNA): TGCGCCAGCAGTGAGTCCCATCGCGCCGGGGAGCTGTTTTTT.

This chain uses TRBV19 with TRBJ1-1; 11 nucleotides align to TRBD1. CDR1 is LNHDA, CDR2 SQIVND, per germline (reference sequence). The length of the CDR3 is 13 residues. V trimming: 5 bases; J trimming: 6 bases; junction bases outside the gene matches: 2. The CDR3: CASSGQGAPEAFF. Here the CDR3 DNA reads TGTGCCAGTAGTGGACAGGGGGCCCCTGAAGCTTTCTTT.

This rearrangement joins TRBV19 to TRBJ1-4; D is unclear. The germline V gene encodes CDR1 LNHDA and CDR2 SQIVND (reference sequence). The CDR3 length is 13 residues. Trimming left V 4 bases short and J 8 bases short, with 11 bases between. CDR3 region: CASSSSTTEKLFF. The DNA for the CDR3 is TGTGCCAGTAGTAGCAGTACCACGGAAAAACTGTTTTTT.

In this sample, this clone turned up once. The genes are TRBV9 and TRBJ1-1; 7 nucleotides align to TRBD1. Losses at the gene ends were 3 bases for V and 2 bases for J; bases not matched to a gene: 4. This CDR3 has 14 residues. Germline CDR1 and CDR2: SGDLS and YYNGEE. The CDR3 DNA sequence: TGTGCCAGCAGCGCCGGGACAGCAAACACTGAAGCTTTCTTT. This gives the protein CASSAGTANTEAFF.

This chain links TRBV21-1 with TRBJ1-5. TRBV21-1 is deemed a pseudogene. The CDR3 consists of 13 residues. DNA of the CDR3: TGTGCCGTCCCGAGCGGTAGCAATCAGCCCCAGCATTTT. Encoded protein: CAVPSGSNQPQHF.

V gene TRBV15 combines with J gene TRBJ1-5; 8 bases align to TRBD1. Germline V gene sequence: CDR1 LNHNV, CDR2 YYDKDF (reference sequence). Trimming cost V 2 bases and J 2 bases; bases outside gene matches: 5. This CDR3 comprises 16 residues. CDR3 region: CATSRPGQGGNQPQHF. CDR3 sequence (DNA): TGTGCCACCAGCAGACCCGGACAGGGCGGCAATCAGCCCCAGCATTTT.

This clone has a handful of counts. A read error is possible here, since a much larger clone lies one base away. In the same sample, other DNA sequences code for this CDR3. The CDR3 DNA follows: TGCGCCAGCAGCCAAGATGGGGGCGCTGGGGCCAACGTCCTGACTTTC. Translated, it gives CASSQDGGAGANVLTF. The V and J genes are TRBV4-1 and TRBJ2-6; D is possibly TRBD1 (6 bases). CDR1 and CDR2 (germline): MGHRA, YSYEKL. The CDR3 is 16 residues long. Trimming cost V 0 bases and J 2 bases, with 8 bases left between them.

The rearrangement uses TRBV6-5 and TRBJ2-5; 7 bases are a match to TRBD2. Germline CDR1 MNHEY, CDR2 SVGAGI. V shed 10 bases and J 11 bases; nucleotides not matched to a gene: 10. The CDR3 covers 11 residues. The CDR3: CATWGGEEQYF. The CDR3 nucleotides read TGTGCCACCTGGGGGGGGGAAGAGCAGTACTTC.

This rearrangement joins TRBV6-5 to TRBJ2-7, with a weak D call TRBD1 (6 bases). The CDR3 length is 13 residues. The germline V gene has CDR1 MNHEY and CDR2 SVGAGI. V lost 1 base and J 6 bases, leaving 10 bases between the germline ends. The CDR3 bases are TGTGCCAGCAGTTACTACCAAGGGGGCGAGCAGTACTTC. Translated, it gives CASSYYQGGEQYF.

This clone has only one observation. This sequence joins TRBV30 and TRBJ1-1, with D perhaps matching TRBD1 (5 bases). The CDR3 loop spans 18 amino acids. V lost 3 bases to trimming and J lost 3 bases, with 26 bases between them. Germline loops: CDR1 GTSNPN, CDR2 SVGIG (reference sequence). CDR3 loop: CAWRPRVAAGWVDTEAFF. The CDR3 coding sequence is TGTGCCTGGAGACCGAGAGTGGCGGCAGGGTGGGTGGACACTGAAGCTTTCTTT.

Worth noting for this clone: The junction differs from germline at one of its ends, possibly a read error. The chain joins TRBV19 to TRBJ1-1; D gene uncertain. The germline V gene encodes CDR1 LNHDA and CDR2 SQIVND (reference sequence). CDR3 length: 16 residues. The chain's CDR3 is CAGSIQSGVGSTEAFF. The CDR3 DNA is TGTGCCGGTAGTATTCAGTCGGGAGTTGGCAGCACTGAAGCTTTCTTT.

This clone was seen only a few times. This chain uses TRBV19 with TRBJ2-7; 8 positions agree with TRBD1. The CDR3 consists of 15 residues. J lost 2 bases, V lost 8 bases, and 11 bases had no gene match. The germline CDR1 and CDR2 sequences are LNHDA and SQIVND (reference sequence). Here the CDR3 reads CASQLNPGQAYEQYF. CDR3 DNA: TGTGCCAGTCAACTTAATCCGGGACAGGCCTACGAGCAGTACTTC.